This TCR beta chain was sequenced during a study of cytomegalovirus exposure and HLA in healthy donors. General study findings and limits: TCR beta chains associated with HLA were, in a later analysis, more clonally expanded than equally common others.

With respect to this clone: What it binds is not known.

CDR1 is LNHNV and CDR2 is YYDKDF in the germline V gene (reference sequence). V was trimmed by 0 bases and J by 8 bases, leaving 23 bases between them. This CDR3 is 18 amino acids long. The PCR employed 60 Vbeta primers together with 13 Jbeta primers. Data came from immunoSEQ multiplex PCR; TCRdb stores just in-frame clones and leaves some out. In the table there are roughly 140,000 clones, 72% of which are singletons. Input material: PBMCs. The chain combines TRBV15 with TRBJ1-3, with unresolved D. The sequence was collected from a man in his forties or fifties in good health and CMV-seronegative. The CDR3 bases are TGTGCCACCAGCAGAGATCCCCCTGCCACGCCTCCCCGGGACACCATATATTTT. Protein product: CATSRDPPATPPRDTIYF.